A single sample gave rise to the 30 T cell receptor beta chains below, sequenced in a study of T cell repertoires in cytomegalovirus infection. Their antigen targets remain unknown. Each CDR3 protein gets one entry after TCRdb re-called the reads with MiXCR. Among around 800,000 distinct CDR3 sequences, around a third were seen once, and the ten largest hold around 12%. The sequences come from cultured CD8+ T cells from PBMCs, collected from culture after CMV antigen stimulation. These receptors were collected from a human donor in good health (CMV status not recorded). Some clones in this sample may be carry-over from other donors' samples.

The J gene is TRBJ1-1, the V gene TRBV2; D ambiguous. Germline CDR1 SNHLY, CDR2 FYNNEI. Trimming removed 6 bases at V and 10 bases at J, with 9 bases between. This CDR3 region has 10 residues. CDR3 coding DNA: TGTGCCAGCAGGGACCCACGAGCTTTCTTT. Its translation is CASRDPRAFF.

At least ten counts were recorded for this clonotype. The chain joins TRBV7-2 to TRBJ1-2, with D perhaps TRBD1 (5 bases). CDR3 length: 17 residues. V lost 0 bases and J 1 base, leaving 15 bases between the germline ends. Germline loops: CDR1 SGHTA, CDR2 FQGNSA. CDR3 nucleotides: TGTGCCAGCAGCTTAGCCCAGGGCGAAGCTCGTAACTATGGCTACACCTTC. It specifies CASSLAQGEARNYGYTF.

V is TRBV10-3 and J is TRBJ2-7; D not resolved. The CDR3 is 14 residues long. From germline, CDR1 is ENHRY and CDR2 SYGVKD. CDR3 in DNA: TGTGCCTTCAGTGAAGATGGGTTCTCCTACGAGCAGTACGTC. Translating it yields CAFSEDGFSYEQYV.

The chain couples TRBV13 to TRBJ2-3; 7 bases line up with TRBD1. Germline V gene lookup returns CDR1 PRHDT and CDR2 FYEKMQ (reference sequence). V shed 2 bases and J 4 bases; nucleotides not matched to a gene: 6. The CDR3 extends over 15 amino acids. Written as DNA, the CDR3 is TGTGCCAGCAGCTTACTTAGGGGGCGCGCAGATACGCAGTATTTT. Translating gives CASSLLRGRADTQYF.

The chain joins TRBV4-1 to TRBJ2-2, with a possible D match to TRBD1 (6 bases). CDR1 is MGHRA, CDR2 YSYEKL, per germline. V lost 4 bases to trimming and J lost 4 bases, with 13 bases between them. This CDR3 comprises 15 residues. CDR3 loop: CASSPRGGSTGELFF. For the CDR3, the DNA is TGCGCCAGCAGCCCGAGAGGGGGTTCCACCGGGGAGCTGTTTTTT.

This clonotype was detected only a few times. The chain links TRBV20-1 to TRBJ2-1; maybe TRBD2 (6 bases). The CDR3 extends over 14 amino acids. Trimming took 3 bases from V and 0 from J, leaving 9 bases between them. The germline CDR1 and CDR2 sequences are DFQATT and SNEGSKA (reference sequence). CDR3 sequence (DNA): TGCAGTGCTAGGGGGGGTAGCTCCTACAATGAGCAGTTCTTC. This gives the protein CSARGGSSYNEQFF.

The V call is TRBV20-1, the J call TRBJ2-1; D gene ambiguous. CDR1 DFQATT and CDR2 SNEGSKA come from the germline V gene (reference sequence). The CDR3 loop spans 14 amino acids. V was shortened by 5 bases and J by 0 bases, with 11 bases between the two germline ends. DNA of the CDR3: TGCAGTGCTGGAAAAGCCCTCTCCTACAATGAGCAGTTCTTC. Amino acid sequence: CSAGKALSYNEQFF.

This clonotype was picked up a small number of times. The rearrangement uses TRBV15 and TRBJ1-6; TRBD1 might be the D (5 bases). This CDR3 contains 18 residues. Per germline, CDR1 LNHNV and CDR2 YYDKDF (reference sequence). Trimming removed 3 bases at V and 8 bases at J, with 23 bases between. The CDR3 loop reads CATSSSRHGRAKDSPLHF. As DNA, the CDR3 is TGTGCCACCAGCAGCTCCCGGCACGGCAGGGCAAAGGATTCACCCCTCCACTTT.

This clonotype has a handful of counts. This chain connects TRBV7-6 to TRBJ1-5; D is undetermined. The CDR3 runs to 15 residues. Germline CDR1 reads SGHVS; CDR2 reads FNYEAQ. V was trimmed by 5 bases and J by 2 bases, leaving 13 bases between them. The CDR3 DNA reads TGTGCCAGCAGCCCCCGGACGGAGGGCAATCAGCCCCAGCATTTT. Translation gives CASSPRTEGNQPQHF.

This clonotype was picked up many times. The rearrangement links TRBV7-9 to TRBJ2-5; tentatively, D is TRBD1 (6 bases). Trimming pared 4 bases from V and 7 bases from J, leaving 19 bases between. Per the germline V gene, CDR1 is SEHNR and CDR2 is FQNEAQ (reference sequence). This CDR3 is 15 amino acids long. The CDR3 spells CASSSRQVPPGTQYF. CDR3 in DNA: TGTGCCAGCAGCTCCCGACAGGTGCCCCCAGGGACCCAGTACTTC.

This clonotype was seen a handful of times. The chain combines TRBV7-2 with TRBJ2-2; TRBD1 is a possible D gene (7 bases). V lost 5 bases, J lost 7 bases, and 17 bases lay in between. CDR1 is SGHTA and CDR2 is FQGNSA in the germline V gene. This CDR3 is 15 amino acids long. CDR3 region: CASSPLRQGGGELFF. CDR3 bases: TGTGCCAGCAGCCCCTTGCGGCAGGGGGGCGGGGAGCTGTTTTTT.

This clonotype was detected ten times or more. V is TRBV7-8 and J is TRBJ2-5; D may be TRBD1 or TRBD2 (5 bases each). Trimming shortened V by 2 bases and J by 0 bases, and 22 bases separated the two germline ends. CDR1 is SGHVS and CDR2 is FQNEAQ in the germline V gene. There are 19 residues in the CDR3. This CDR3 is CASSLFRDRTNPYQETQYF. The CDR3 nucleotides read TGTGCCAGCAGCTTATTCCGGGACCGGACCAACCCGTACCAAGAGACCCAGTACTTC. The whole variable domain, remainder taken from reference TRBV7-8 and TRBJ2-5, is GAGVSQSPRYKVAKRGQDVALRCDPISGHVSLFWYQQALGQGPEFLTYFQNEAQLDKSGLPSDRFFAERPEGSVSTLKIQRTQQEDSAVYLCASSLFRDRTNPYQETQYFGPGTRLLVL.

This clonotype has just a few counts. The chain employs TRBV29-1 and TRBJ1-3; possibly TRBD1 for D (6 bases). This CDR3 has 13 amino acids. Per the germline V gene, CDR1 is SQVTM and CDR2 is ANQGSEA. V was shortened by 7 bases and J by 0 bases, with 10 bases between the two germline ends. The CDR3 nucleotides are TGCAGCGGCCGGACAGTCTCTGGAAACACCATATATTTT. It translates to CSGRTVSGNTIYF.

Worth noting for this clonotype: Relative to the germline gene, one junction end is altered; a read error may explain this. The chain carries TRBV3-1 and TRBJ1-1; no clear D. The germline V gene encodes CDR1 LGHDT and CDR2 YNNKEL (reference sequence). The CDR3 totals 14 residues. The CDR3 DNA follows: TGTGCTAGCAGCCAAGATTCTATTTACACTGAAGCTTTCTTT. It is translated as CASSQDSIYTEAFF.

This clonotype was counted many times. The chain carries TRBV6-5 and TRBJ2-1; TRBD2 agrees at 9 bases. Trimming cost V 2 bases and J 4 bases; bases outside gene matches: 12. CDR3 length: 18 amino acids. Germline CDR1 is MNHEY and CDR2 is SVGAGI. The CDR3 DNA is TGTGCCAGCAGTTACCCTACTACTAGCGGGTTCAGTTACAATGAGCAGTTCTTC. The encoded protein is CASSYPTTSGFSYNEQFF.

This clonotype has more than one count but fewer than ten. The V call is TRBV27, the J call TRBJ1-1, with D perhaps TRBD1 (5 bases). Germline V lookup: CDR1 MNHEY, CDR2 SMNVEV (reference sequence). The CDR3 sequence is 13 residues long. V dropped 0 bases and J dropped 10 bases, with 12 bases sitting between them. DNA of the CDR3: TGTGCCAGCAGTTTATCGCGCCGGGGGGGAGCTTTCTTT. This translates into CASSLSRRGGAFF.

CDR3 sequence (DNA): TGCGCCAGCAGCCAGGAGAACTCTGGAAACACCATATATTTT. It yields the protein CASSQENSGNTIYF. V usage is TRBV4-1 and J usage is TRBJ1-3; unclear D gene. V gave up 3 bases and J gave up 0 bases, with 6 bases separating them. Germline V gene sequence: CDR1 MGHRA, CDR2 YSYEKL. CDR3 size: 14 residues.

This clonotype has only a few counts. V gene TRBV27 combines with J gene TRBJ2-7, with 8 bases identical to TRBD1. Germline loops: CDR1 MNHEY, CDR2 SMNVEV (reference sequence). The CDR3 has 14 amino acids. Losses at the gene ends were 3 bases for V and 1 base for J; bases not matched to a gene: 2. The CDR3 coding sequence is TGTGCCAGCAGTTTTACAGGGGGGTCCTACGAGCAGTACTTC. Its translation: CASSFTGGSYEQYF.

The chain carries TRBV2 and TRBJ1-2; 8 nucleotides align to TRBD1. From germline, CDR1 is SNHLY and CDR2 FYNNEI. V lost 1 base, J lost 6 bases, and 10 bases stayed unmatched. This CDR3 contains 16 residues. CDR3 sequence (DNA): TGTGCCAGCAGTGAAGACCAGGACAGGGATAAGGATGGCTACACCTTC. It yields the protein CASSEDQDRDKDGYTF.

The chain employs TRBV20-1 and TRBJ2-7; D may be TRBD1 (6 bases). V shed 4 bases and J shed 4 bases, with 20 bases lying between them. CDR3 length: 15 amino acids. In germline, CDR1 is DFQATT, CDR2 SNEGSKA (reference sequence). CDR3 nucleotide sequence: TGCAGTGCTACCCTTCCAGGGGCTCCCCTGTACGAGCAGTACTTC. Protein sequence: CSATLPGAPLYEQYF.

The V call is TRBV18, the J call TRBJ1-2, with D possibly being TRBD1 (5 bases). Trimming pared 4 bases from V and 6 bases from J, leaving 18 bases between. Germline V gene data show CDR1 as KGHSH and CDR2 as LQKENI. This CDR3 is built from 15 residues. CDR3 region: CASSLFRTPPNGYTF. Here the CDR3 DNA reads TGTGCCAGCTCACTTTTCCGGACACCTCCGAATGGCTACACCTTC.

Details on this clonotype: A much larger clone lies one base from this, so it may be a read error. The chain joins TRBV9 to TRBJ2-1; 8 bases are shared with TRBD2. The CDR3 extends over 14 amino acids. The germline CDR1 and CDR2 sequences are SGDLS and YYNGEE. The junction had 6 bases not matched to a gene; V was cut back by 4 bases and J by 6 bases. The DNA for the CDR3 is TGTGCCAGCAGCCCTCGGGGGGGGTTCAATGAGCAGTTCTTC. This codes for CASSPRGGFNEQFF. Full variable domain (missing parts from reference TRBV9 and TRBJ2-1): DSGVTQTPKHLITATGQRVTLRCSPRSGDLSVYWYQQSLDQGLQFLIQYYNGEERAKGNILERFSAQQFPDLHSELNLSSLELGDSALYFCASSPRGGFNEQFFGPGTRLTVL.

The chain joins TRBV27 to TRBJ1-3; maybe TRBD1 (5 bases). V lost 6 bases to trimming and J lost 4 bases, with 16 bases between them. The germline CDR1 and CDR2 sequences are MNHEY and SMNVEV (reference sequence). The CDR3 is 15 amino acids. CDR3 nucleotide sequence: TGTGCCAGCAGCTTAGACCAGGGATCGGGAAACACCATATATTTT. It specifies CASSLDQGSGNTIYF.

This chain connects TRBV7-9 to TRBJ2-1, with no clear D. The CDR3 spans 15 residues. Trimming removed 3 bases from V and 4 bases from J, with 13 bases in between. Germline V gives CDR1 SEHNR, CDR2 FQNEAQ (reference sequence). The CDR3 is CASSFPIGGYNEQFF. CDR3 DNA sequence: TGTGCCAGCAGCTTCCCGATCGGCGGTTACAATGAGCAGTTCTTC.

The V gene is TRBV7-9, the J gene TRBJ2-3; 8 bases match TRBD1. This CDR3 has 15 amino acids. Trimming removed 5 bases from V and 3 bases from J; junction bases left unmatched: 7. CDR1 is SEHNR and CDR2 is FQNEAQ in the germline V gene (reference sequence). CDR3 residues: CASSADRVGTDTQYF. For the CDR3, the DNA is TGTGCCAGCAGCGCGGACAGGGTTGGAACAGATACGCAGTATTTT.

This chain connects TRBV2 to TRBJ1-3; 7 bases align to TRBD1. The CDR3 spans 15 residues. In germline, CDR1 is SNHLY, CDR2 FYNNEI. V lost 5 bases, J lost 0 bases, and 4 bases stayed unmatched. CDR3 bases: TGTGCCAGCAGTCGGGACAGCGGCTCTGGAAACACCATATATTTT. As protein: CASSRDSGSGNTIYF. Based on the CDR3 plus reference TRBV2 and TRBJ1-3, the full variable domain is EPEVTQTPSHQVTQMGQEVILRCVPISNHLYFYWYRQILGQKVEFLVSFYNNEISEKSEIFDDQFSVERPDGSNFTLKIRSTKLEDSAMYFCASSRDSGSGNTIYFGEGSWLTVV.

The chain joins TRBV27 to TRBJ2-1, with D perhaps TRBD1 (6 bases). The length of the CDR3 is 14 residues. With 5 bases removed from V and 4 bases from J, the gap between germline ends came to 12 bases. The germline V gene encodes CDR1 MNHEY and CDR2 SMNVEV (reference sequence). CDR3 bases: TGTGCCAGCAGTACCCCCGACAGGTACAATGAGCAGTTCTTC. Amino acids: CASSTPDRYNEQFF.

The chain links TRBV29-1 to TRBJ2-3; 11 positions match TRBD2. Germline loops: CDR1 SQVTM, CDR2 ANQGSEA. The CDR3 is 18 amino acids. V was pared by 6 bases and J by 2 bases, with 16 bases of the junction left unmatched. The CDR3 protein is CSVLLGTSGGDPTDTQYF. The CDR3 DNA follows: TGCAGCGTGCTCCTGGGTACTAGCGGGGGTGATCCCACAGATACGCAGTATTTT.

The rearrangement joins TRBV6-5 to TRBJ1-1; D unresolved. The CDR3 covers 15 residues. Germline values: CDR1 MNHEY, CDR2 SVGAGI. V was pared by 0 bases and J by 0 bases, with 8 bases between. CDR3 nucleotides: TGTGCCAGCAGTTACTCCTTCAGTATGAACACTGAAGCTTTCTTT. This codes for CASSYSFSMNTEAFF.

The chain recombines TRBV5-1 with TRBJ1-1; D unresolved. The CDR3 covers 14 residues. Germline assignment: CDR1 SGHRS and CDR2 YFSETQ. V shed 3 bases and J shed 4 bases, with 13 bases lying between them. The CDR3 loop is CASSSVALGTEAFF. CDR3 nucleotide sequence: TGCGCCAGCAGCTCCGTGGCGTTGGGCACTGAAGCTTTCTTT.